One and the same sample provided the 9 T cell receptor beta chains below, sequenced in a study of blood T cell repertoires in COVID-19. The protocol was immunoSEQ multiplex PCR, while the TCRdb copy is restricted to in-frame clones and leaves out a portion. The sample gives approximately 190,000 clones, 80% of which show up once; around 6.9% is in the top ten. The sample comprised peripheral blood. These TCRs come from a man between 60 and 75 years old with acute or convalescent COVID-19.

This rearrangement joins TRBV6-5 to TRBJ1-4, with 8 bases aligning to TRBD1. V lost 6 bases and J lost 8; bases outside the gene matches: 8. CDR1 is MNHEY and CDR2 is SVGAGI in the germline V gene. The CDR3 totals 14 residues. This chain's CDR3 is CASSPVGTGEKLFF. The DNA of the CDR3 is TGTGCCAGCAGCCCAGTTGGGACAGGCGAAAAACTGTTTTTT.

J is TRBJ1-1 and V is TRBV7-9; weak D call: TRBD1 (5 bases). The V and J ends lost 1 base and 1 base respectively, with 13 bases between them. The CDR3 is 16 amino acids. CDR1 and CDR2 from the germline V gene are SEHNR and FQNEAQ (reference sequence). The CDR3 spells CASSLEGFRANTEAFF. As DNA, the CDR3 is TGTGCCAGCAGCTTAGAAGGTTTCAGGGCGAACACTGAAGCTTTCTTT.

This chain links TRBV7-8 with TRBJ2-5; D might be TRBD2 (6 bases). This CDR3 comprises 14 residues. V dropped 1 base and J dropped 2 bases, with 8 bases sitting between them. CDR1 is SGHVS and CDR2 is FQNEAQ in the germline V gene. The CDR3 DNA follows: TGTGCCAGCAGCTTAGTGGGACTGCAAGAGACCCAGTACTTC. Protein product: CASSLVGLQETQYF.

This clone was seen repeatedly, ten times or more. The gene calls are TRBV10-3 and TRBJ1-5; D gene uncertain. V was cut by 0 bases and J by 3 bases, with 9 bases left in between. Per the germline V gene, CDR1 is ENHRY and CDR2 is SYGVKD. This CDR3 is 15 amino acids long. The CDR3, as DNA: TGTGCCATCAGTGAGTCGGTGGCCCCCAATCAGCCCCAGCATTTT. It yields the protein CAISESVAPNQPQHF.

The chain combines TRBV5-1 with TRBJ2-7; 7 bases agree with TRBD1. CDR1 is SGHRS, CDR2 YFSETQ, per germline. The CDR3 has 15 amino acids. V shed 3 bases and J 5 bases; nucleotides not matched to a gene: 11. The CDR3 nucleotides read TGCGCCAGCAGCTGGCGGACAGGTTCGGGCAACGAGCAGTACTTC. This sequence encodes CASSWRTGSGNEQYF. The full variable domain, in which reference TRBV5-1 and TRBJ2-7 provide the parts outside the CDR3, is KAGVTQTPRYLIKTRGQQVTLSCSPISGHRSVSWYQQTPGQGLQFLFEYFSETQRNKGNFPGRFSGRQFSNSRSEMNVSTLELGDSALYLCASSWRTGSGNEQYFGPGTRLTVT.

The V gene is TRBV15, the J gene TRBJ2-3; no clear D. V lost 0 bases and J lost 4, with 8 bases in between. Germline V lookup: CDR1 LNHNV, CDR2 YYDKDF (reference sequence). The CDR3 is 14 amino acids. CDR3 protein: CATSRDEYADTQYF. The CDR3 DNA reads TGTGCCACCAGCAGAGACGAGTATGCAGATACGCAGTATTTT.

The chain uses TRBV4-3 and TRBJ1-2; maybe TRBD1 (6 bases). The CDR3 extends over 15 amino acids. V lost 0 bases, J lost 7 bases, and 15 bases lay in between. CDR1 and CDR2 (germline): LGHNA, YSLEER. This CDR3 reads CASSQDPRDIFGYTF. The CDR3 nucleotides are TGCGCCAGCAGCCAAGATCCCCGGGACATTTTTGGCTACACCTTC.

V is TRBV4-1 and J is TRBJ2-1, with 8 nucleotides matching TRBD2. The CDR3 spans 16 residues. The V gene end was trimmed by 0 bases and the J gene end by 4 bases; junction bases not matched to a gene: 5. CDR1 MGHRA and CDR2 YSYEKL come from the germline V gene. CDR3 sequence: CASSQDEAGVYNEQFF. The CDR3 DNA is TGCGCCAGCAGCCAAGACGAAGCGGGAGTTTACAATGAGCAGTTCTTC.

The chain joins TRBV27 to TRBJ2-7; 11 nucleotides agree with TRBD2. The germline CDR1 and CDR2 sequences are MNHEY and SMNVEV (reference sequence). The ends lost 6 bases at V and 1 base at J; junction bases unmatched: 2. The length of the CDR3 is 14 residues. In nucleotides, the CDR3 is TGTGCCAGCAGGGGACTAGCGGATTCCTACGAGCAGTACTTC. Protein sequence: CASRGLADSYEQYF.